The clone carrying this T cell receptor (beta chain) is a singleton in its sample. Its antigen is currently unknown. The data stem from a study of blood T cells in healthy people across ages. In the study overall: Per two T cells, about one barcoded beta molecule was captured through template switching. Study observations and caveats: There was no known CMV status for donors, so expanded clonotype changes were possibly confounded.

Germline-derived CDR1 and CDR2 are LGHNA and YSLEER. The CDR3 loop spans 15 amino acids. A second PCR, run for roughly 7 to 12 cycles, used a sample-barcoded 5' primer plus a J-beta primer mix. TCRdb processed the 5' RACE reads anew with MiXCR; each CDR3 protein has one entry. The data hold roughly 680,000 distinct CDR3 sequences, with 52% observed a single time. V is TRBV4-3 and J is TRBJ2-5; maybe TRBD1 (6 bases). The last part of the DNA fits TRBJ2-7 better; the J call may be wrong. This receptor was identified in an elderly woman in good health. The sample was blood. The CDR3 sequence is CASSQVTGKGYEQYF. CDR3 nucleotides: TGCGCCAGCAGCCAAGTGACAGGAAAGGGCTACGAGCAGTACTTC.